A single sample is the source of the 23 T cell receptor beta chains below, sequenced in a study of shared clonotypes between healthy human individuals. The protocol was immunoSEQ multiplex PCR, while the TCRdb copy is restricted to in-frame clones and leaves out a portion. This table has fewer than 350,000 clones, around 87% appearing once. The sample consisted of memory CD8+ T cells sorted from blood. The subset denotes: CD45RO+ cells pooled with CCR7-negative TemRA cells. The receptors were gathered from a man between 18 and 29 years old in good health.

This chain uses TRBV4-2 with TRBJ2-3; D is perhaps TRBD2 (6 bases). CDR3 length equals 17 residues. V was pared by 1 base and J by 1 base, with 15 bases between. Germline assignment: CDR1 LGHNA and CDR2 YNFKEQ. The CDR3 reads CASSQGESWGGTDTQYF. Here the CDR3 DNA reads TGTGCCAGCAGCCAAGGGGAGAGTTGGGGGGGCACAGATACGCAGTATTTT.

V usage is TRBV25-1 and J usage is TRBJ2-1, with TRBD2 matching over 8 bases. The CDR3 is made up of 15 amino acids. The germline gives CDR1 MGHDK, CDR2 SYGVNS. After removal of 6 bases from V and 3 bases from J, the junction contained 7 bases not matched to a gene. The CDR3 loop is CASRSRAGGYNEQFF. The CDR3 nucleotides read TGTGCCAGCAGGTCCCGGGCGGGAGGCTACAATGAGCAGTTCTTC.

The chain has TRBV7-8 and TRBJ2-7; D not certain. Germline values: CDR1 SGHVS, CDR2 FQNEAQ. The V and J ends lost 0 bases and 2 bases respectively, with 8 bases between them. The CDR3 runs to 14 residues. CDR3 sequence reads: CASSLAGLPYEQYF. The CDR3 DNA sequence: TGTGCCAGCAGCTTAGCAGGGCTCCCCTACGAGCAGTACTTC. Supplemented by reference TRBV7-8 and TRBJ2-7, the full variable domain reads GAGVSQSPRYKVAKRGQDVALRCDPISGHVSLFWYQQALGQGPEFLTYFQNEAQLDKSGLPSDRFFAERPEGSVSTLKIQRTQQEDSAVYLCASSLAGLPYEQYFGPGTRLTVT.

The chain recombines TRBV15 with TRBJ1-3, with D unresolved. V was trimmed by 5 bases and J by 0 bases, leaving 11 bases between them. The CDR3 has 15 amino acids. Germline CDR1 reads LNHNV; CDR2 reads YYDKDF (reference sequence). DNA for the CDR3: TGTGCCACCAGCGCCGGGTTCTTCTCTGGAAACACCATATATTTT. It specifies CATSAGFFSGNTIYF.

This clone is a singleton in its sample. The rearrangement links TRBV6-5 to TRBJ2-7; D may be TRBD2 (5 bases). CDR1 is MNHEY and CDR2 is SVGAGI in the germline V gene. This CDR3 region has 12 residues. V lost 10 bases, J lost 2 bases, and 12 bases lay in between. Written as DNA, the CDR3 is TGTGCCACCGAGTCGGGGACCTACGAGCAGTACTTC. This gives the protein CATESGTYEQYF.

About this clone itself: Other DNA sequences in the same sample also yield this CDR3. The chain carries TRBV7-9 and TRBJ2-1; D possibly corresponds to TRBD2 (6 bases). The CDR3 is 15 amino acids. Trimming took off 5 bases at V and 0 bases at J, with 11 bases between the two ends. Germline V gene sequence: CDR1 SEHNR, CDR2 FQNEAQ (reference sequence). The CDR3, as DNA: TGTGCCAGCAGCCCCGCCGGGAGCTCCTACAATGAGCAGTTCTTC. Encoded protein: CASSPAGSSYNEQFF. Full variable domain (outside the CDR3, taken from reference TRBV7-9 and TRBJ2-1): DTGVSQNPRHKITKRGQNVTFRCDPISEHNRLYWYRQTLGQGPEFLTYFQNEAQLEKSRLLSDRFSAERPKGSFSTLEIQRTEQGDSAMYLCASSPAGSSYNEQFFGPGTRLTVL.

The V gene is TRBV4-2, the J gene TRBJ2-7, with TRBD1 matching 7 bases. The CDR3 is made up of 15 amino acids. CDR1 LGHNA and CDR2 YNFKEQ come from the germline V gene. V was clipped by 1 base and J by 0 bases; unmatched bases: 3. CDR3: CASSQGRDSSYEQYF. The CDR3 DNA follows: TGTGCCAGCAGCCAAGGCCGGGACAGCTCCTACGAGCAGTACTTC.

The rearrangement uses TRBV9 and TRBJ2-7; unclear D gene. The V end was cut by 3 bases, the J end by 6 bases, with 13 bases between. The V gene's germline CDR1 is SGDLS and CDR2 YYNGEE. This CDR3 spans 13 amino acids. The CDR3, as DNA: TGTGCCAGCAGCGAGGTGCCCGGGCGCGAGCAGTACTTC. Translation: CASSEVPGREQYF.

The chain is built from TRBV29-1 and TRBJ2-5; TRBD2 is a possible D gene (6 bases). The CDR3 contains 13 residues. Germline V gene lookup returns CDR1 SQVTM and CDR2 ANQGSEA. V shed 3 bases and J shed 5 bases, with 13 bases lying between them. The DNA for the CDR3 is TGCAGCGTTGACTCGGGGGAGGCCGAGACCCAGTACTTC. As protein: CSVDSGEAETQYF.

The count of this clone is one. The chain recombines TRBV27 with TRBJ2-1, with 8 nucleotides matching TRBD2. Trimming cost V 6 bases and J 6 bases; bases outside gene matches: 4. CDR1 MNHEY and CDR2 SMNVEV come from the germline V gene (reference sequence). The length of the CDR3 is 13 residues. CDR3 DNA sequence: TGTGCCAGCAGAAGCGGGAGATTCAATGAGCAGTTCTTC. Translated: CASRSGRFNEQFF.

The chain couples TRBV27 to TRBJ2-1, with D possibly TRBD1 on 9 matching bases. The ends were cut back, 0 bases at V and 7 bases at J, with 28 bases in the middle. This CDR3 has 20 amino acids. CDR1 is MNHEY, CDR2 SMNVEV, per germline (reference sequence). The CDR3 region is CASSLSRGLGTGRRNNEQFF. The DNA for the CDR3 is TGTGCCAGCAGTTTATCTAGGGGACTAGGGACAGGGAGGAGAAATAATGAGCAGTTCTTC.

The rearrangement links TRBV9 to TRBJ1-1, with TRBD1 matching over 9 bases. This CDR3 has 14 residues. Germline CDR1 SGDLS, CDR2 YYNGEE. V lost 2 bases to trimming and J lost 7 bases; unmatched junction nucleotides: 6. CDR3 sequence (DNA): TGTGCCAGCAGCGTCGGAACAGGGGGCTTTGAAGCTTTCTTT. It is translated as CASSVGTGGFEAFF.

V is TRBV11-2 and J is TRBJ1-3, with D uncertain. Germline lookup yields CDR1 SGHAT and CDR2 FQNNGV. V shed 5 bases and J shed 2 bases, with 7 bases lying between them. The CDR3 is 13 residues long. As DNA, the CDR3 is TGTGCCAGCAGCCCCCGGGCTGGAAACACCATATATTTT. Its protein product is CASSPRAGNTIYF.

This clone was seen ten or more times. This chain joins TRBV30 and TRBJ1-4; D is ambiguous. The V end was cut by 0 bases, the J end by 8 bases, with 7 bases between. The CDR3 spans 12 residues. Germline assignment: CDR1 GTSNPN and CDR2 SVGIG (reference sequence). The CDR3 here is CAWSVLGEKLFF. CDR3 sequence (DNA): TGTGCCTGGAGTGTACTGGGGGAAAAACTGTTTTTT. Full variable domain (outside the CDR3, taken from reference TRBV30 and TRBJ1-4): SQTIHQWPATLVQPVGSPLSLECTVEGTSNPNLYWYRQAAGRGLQLLFYSVGIGQISSEVPQNLSASRPQDRQFILSSKKLLLSDSGFYLCAWSVLGEKLFFGSGTQLSVL.

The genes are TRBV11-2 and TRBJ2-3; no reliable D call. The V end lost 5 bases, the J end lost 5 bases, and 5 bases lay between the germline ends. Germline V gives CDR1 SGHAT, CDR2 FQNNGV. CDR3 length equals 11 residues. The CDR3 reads CASSLQDTQYF. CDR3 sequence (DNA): TGTGCCAGCAGCCTACAAGATACGCAGTATTTT.

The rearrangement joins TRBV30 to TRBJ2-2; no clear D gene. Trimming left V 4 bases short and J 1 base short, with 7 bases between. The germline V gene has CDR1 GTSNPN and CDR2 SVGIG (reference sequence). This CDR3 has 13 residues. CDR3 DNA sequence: TGTGCCTGGATGCCGGAGAACACCGGGGAGCTGTTTTTT. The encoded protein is CAWMPENTGELFF.

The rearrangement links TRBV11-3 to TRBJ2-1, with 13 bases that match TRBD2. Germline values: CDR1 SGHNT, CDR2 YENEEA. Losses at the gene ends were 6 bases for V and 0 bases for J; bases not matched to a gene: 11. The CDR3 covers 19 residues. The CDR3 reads CASSSGLAGVRSSYNEQFF. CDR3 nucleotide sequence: TGTGCCAGCAGTTCCGGACTAGCGGGGGTCCGGAGCTCCTACAATGAGCAGTTCTTC.

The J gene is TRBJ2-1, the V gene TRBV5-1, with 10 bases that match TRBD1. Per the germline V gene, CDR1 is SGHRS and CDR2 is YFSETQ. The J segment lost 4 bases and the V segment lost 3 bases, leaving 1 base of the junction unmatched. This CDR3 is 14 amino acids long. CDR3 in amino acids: CASSWTGGYNEQFF. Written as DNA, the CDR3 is TGCGCCAGCAGCTGGACAGGGGGGTACAATGAGCAGTTCTTC.

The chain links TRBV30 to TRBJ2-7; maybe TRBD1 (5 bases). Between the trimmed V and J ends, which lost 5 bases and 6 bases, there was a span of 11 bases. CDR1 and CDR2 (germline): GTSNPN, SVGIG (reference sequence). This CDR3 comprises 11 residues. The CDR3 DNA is TGTGCCTGGGCAGGCAGGGCCGAGCAGTACTTC. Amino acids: CAWAGRAEQYF.

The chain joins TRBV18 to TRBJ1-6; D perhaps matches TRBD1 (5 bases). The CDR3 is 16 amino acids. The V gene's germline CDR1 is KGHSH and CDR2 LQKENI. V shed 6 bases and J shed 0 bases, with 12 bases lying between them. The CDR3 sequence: CASSPDSSSYNSPLHF. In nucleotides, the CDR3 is TGTGCCAGCTCGCCCGACAGTAGCTCCTATAATTCACCCCTCCACTTT.

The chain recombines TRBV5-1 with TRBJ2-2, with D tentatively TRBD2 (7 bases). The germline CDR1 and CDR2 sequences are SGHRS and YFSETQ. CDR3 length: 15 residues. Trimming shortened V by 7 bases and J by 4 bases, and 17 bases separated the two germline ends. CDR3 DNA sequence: TGCGCCAGCCTCCCAGAGGGGGGGAGCACCGGGGAGCTGTTTTTT. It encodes CASLPEGGSTGELFF.

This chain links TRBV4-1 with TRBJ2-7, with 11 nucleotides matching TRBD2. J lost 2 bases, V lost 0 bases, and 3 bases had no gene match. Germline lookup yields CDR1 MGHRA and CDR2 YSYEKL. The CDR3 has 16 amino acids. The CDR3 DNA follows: TGCGCCAGCAGCCAAGAACTAGCGGGAGAACCCTACGAGCAGTACTTC. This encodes CASSQELAGEPYEQYF.

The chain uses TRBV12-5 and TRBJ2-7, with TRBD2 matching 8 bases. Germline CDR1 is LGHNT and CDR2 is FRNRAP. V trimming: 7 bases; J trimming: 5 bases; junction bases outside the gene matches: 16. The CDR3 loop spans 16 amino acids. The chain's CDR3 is CASEYLSGVNRHEQYF. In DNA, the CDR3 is TGTGCTAGTGAATACCTTAGCGGGGTCAATCGACACGAGCAGTACTTC.